Each of the 30 T cell receptor beta chains below was sequenced from the same sample in a study of T cell responses to AZD1222 COVID-19 vaccine. The data were produced by immunoSEQ multiplex PCR, yet TCRdb's version contains in-frame clones alone and is incomplete. The table lists about 200,000 clones, about 92% of them singletons, with 3.6% in the top ten. Material: peripheral blood, obtained 28 days after the second dose of the MenACWY control vaccine. The receptors come from an adult who received the MenACWY meningococcal vaccine as a control.

This sequence joins TRBV27 and TRBJ2-4; D is unresolved. V dropped 3 bases and J dropped 8 bases, with 8 bases sitting between them. CDR1 is MNHEY, CDR2 SMNVEV, per germline (reference sequence). This CDR3 contains 12 residues. CDR3 nucleotide sequence: TGTGCCAGCAGTTTCCTCGGTGACATTCAGTACTTC. Protein: CASSFLGDIQYF.

The chain links TRBV3-1 (or the pseudogene TRBV3-2) to TRBJ2-1; 10 nucleotides align to TRBD1. Trimming cost V 4 bases and J 6 bases; bases outside gene matches: 6. This CDR3 region has 15 residues. Germline-derived CDR1 and CDR2 are LGHDT and YNNKEL (reference sequence). The CDR3 DNA is TGTGCCAGCAGCCCCGGGACAGGGGTATTCAATGAGCAGTTCTTC. Protein product: CASSPGTGVFNEQFF.

V gene TRBV29-1 combines with J gene TRBJ2-1, with a tentative D call TRBD2 (7 bases). The germline V gene has CDR1 SQVTM and CDR2 ANQGSEA. V was pared by 0 bases and J by 4 bases, with 16 bases between. The CDR3 is 16 amino acids. CDR3: CSVEDWGGTGYNEQFF. DNA of the CDR3: TGCAGCGTTGAAGATTGGGGGGGCACTGGTTACAATGAGCAGTTCTTC.

This chain links TRBV6-2 or TRBV6-3 with TRBJ1-1; D is undetermined. Germline V lookup: CDR1 MNHEY, CDR2 SVGEGT. Trimming stripped 2 bases from V and 1 base from J, with 11 bases between. CDR3 length: 15 residues. The CDR3 nucleotides are TGTGCCAGCAGTTACACCAGGCCGGCGAACACTGAAGCTTTCTTT. It translates to CASSYTRPANTEAFF.

V is TRBV30 and J is TRBJ1-3; D unclear. The V gene lost 3 bases and the J gene lost 4 bases, with 13 bases spanning the gap. The CDR3 is made up of 14 amino acids. The germline CDR1 and CDR2 sequences are GTSNPN and SVGIG (reference sequence). The CDR3 here is CAWRPPGGGNTIYF. In DNA form, the CDR3 reads TGTGCCTGGAGGCCCCCGGGAGGAGGAAACACCATATATTTT.

This sequence joins TRBV4-3 and TRBJ1-4; D gene ambiguous. Deletions cut 0 bases from V and 5 bases from J, with 10 bases between. There are 15 residues in the CDR3. Germline V gene data show CDR1 as LGHNA and CDR2 as YSLEER. This CDR3 is CASSQEVRGNEKLFF. The CDR3 DNA follows: TGCGCCAGCAGCCAAGAAGTTAGAGGAAATGAAAAACTGTTTTTT.

The J gene is TRBJ1-2, the V gene TRBV7-2, with D perhaps matching TRBD1 (5 bases). The V end was cut by 4 bases, the J end by 5 bases, with 8 bases between. In germline, CDR1 is SGHTA, CDR2 FQGNSA. CDR3 length: 12 amino acids. The CDR3 loop is CASSSEGYGYTF. As DNA, the CDR3 is TGTGCCAGCAGCTCGGAGGGGTATGGCTACACCTTC.

The chain couples TRBV30 to TRBJ2-3; 10 positions match TRBD2. J gave up 0 bases and V 5 bases, and 11 bases lay outside the gene matches. The CDR3 is made up of 17 amino acids. CDR1 and CDR2 (germline): GTSNPN, SVGIG (reference sequence). CDR3 DNA sequence: TGTGCCTGGTCCATATCAACGACTAGCGGGAGCACAGATACGCAGTATTTT. Protein product: CAWSISTTSGSTDTQYF. Full variable domain (remainder filled in from reference TRBV30 and TRBJ2-3): SQTIHQWPATLVQPVGSPLSLECTVEGTSNPNLYWYRQAAGRGLQLLFYSVGIGQISSEVPQNLSASRPQDRQFILSSKKLLLSDSGFYLCAWSISTTSGSTDTQYFGPGTRLTVL.

V gene TRBV6-5 combines with J gene TRBJ2-1, with a possible D match to TRBD2 (6 bases). Between the trimmed V and J ends, which lost 5 bases and 0 bases, there was a span of 11 bases. The CDR3 is 15 residues long. Germline loops: CDR1 MNHEY, CDR2 SVGAGI. The CDR3 region has the DNA TGTGCCAGCAGTCCAGGGAGGAGCTCCTACAATGAGCAGTTCTTC. Amino acids: CASSPGRSSYNEQFF.

The chain links TRBV2 to TRBJ2-3; TRBD1 or TRBD2 may be the D gene (5 bases each). The CDR3 runs to 13 residues. V was pared by 11 bases and J by 1 base, with 13 bases between. CDR1 is SNHLY, CDR2 FYNNEI, per germline. This CDR3 is CAGLGTGTDTQYF. CDR3 DNA sequence: TGTGCCGGCCTCGGGACGGGCACAGATACGCAGTATTTT.

The chain employs TRBV18 and TRBJ1-1; D might be TRBD1 (6 bases). V lost 1 base, J lost 3 bases, and 12 bases lay in between. Germline V gene data show CDR1 as KGHSH and CDR2 as LQKENI. There are 15 residues in the CDR3. CDR3 in amino acids: CASSPRRGADTEAFF. Here the CDR3 DNA reads TGTGCCAGCTCACCACGGCGGGGGGCGGACACTGAAGCTTTCTTT.

The CDR3 loop is CATSGLGTGITGELFF. Written as DNA, the CDR3 is TGTGCCACCAGTGGCCTAGGGACAGGGATTACCGGGGAGCTGTTTTTT. This chain links TRBV24-1 with TRBJ2-2; 9 bases agree with TRBD1. Germline V gene sequence: CDR1 KGHDR, CDR2 SFDVKD. This CDR3 region has 16 residues. Trimming cost V 5 bases and J 5 bases; bases outside gene matches: 8.

This clone was observed once. The chain couples TRBV5-5 to TRBJ1-6; unclear D gene. The CDR3 runs to 14 residues. In germline, CDR1 is SGHKS, CDR2 YYEKEE (reference sequence). Trimming pared 0 bases from V and 6 bases from J, leaving 7 bases between. This chain's CDR3 is CASSLGSRNSPLHF. CDR3 sequence (DNA): TGTGCCAGCAGCTTGGGGAGTCGTAATTCACCCCTCCACTTT.

In its sample, this clone was seen a few times. This chain uses TRBV5-6 with TRBJ1-5, with 7 positions matching TRBD1. Germline assignment: CDR1 SGHDT and CDR2 YYEEEE. This CDR3 is 13 amino acids long. The ends lost 5 bases at V and 5 bases at J; junction bases unmatched: 4. CDR3 DNA sequence: TGTGCCAGCAGACAGGGGAAGGATCAGCCCCAGCATTTT. It encodes CASRQGKDQPQHF.

The chain is built from TRBV27 and TRBJ2-7; D not resolved. CDR1 is MNHEY, CDR2 SMNVEV, per germline (reference sequence). V was clipped by 0 bases and J by 0 bases, with 6 bases between them. The CDR3 contains 14 residues. The CDR3 nucleotides read TGTGCCAGCAGTTTATCGCCTAGCTCCTACGAGCAGTACTTC. Residues: CASSLSPSSYEQYF.

The chain carries TRBV12-3 or TRBV12-4 and TRBJ1-1; D remains unclear. The CDR3 has 13 amino acids. The V end was cut by 0 bases, the J end by 2 bases, with 4 bases between. As DNA, the CDR3 is TGTGCCAGCAGTTTAGCAGTTAACACTGAAGCTTTCTTT. This encodes CASSLAVNTEAFF.

In DNA, the CDR3 is TGTGCCAGTAGTATAGCGGGGCTCTCTGGGGCCAACGTCCTGACTTTC. Its translation is CASSIAGLSGANVLTF. The rearrangement uses TRBV19 and TRBJ2-6; D may be TRBD1 or TRBD2 (5 bases each). The germline gives CDR1 LNHDA, CDR2 SQIVND (reference sequence). V gave up 1 base and J gave up 0 bases, with 7 bases separating them. The CDR3 runs to 16 residues.

This sequence joins TRBV9 and TRBJ2-7, with 9 bases lining up with TRBD2. V dropped 0 bases and J dropped 3; count of bases not matched to a gene: 4. Germline CDR1 is SGDLS and CDR2 is YYNGEE. The CDR3 totals 15 residues. CDR3 coding DNA: TGTGCCAGCAGCGTAGGGTCTAGCGGGAACTACGAGCAGTACTTC. Its translation is CASSVGSSGNYEQYF.

V gene TRBV18 combines with J gene TRBJ1-4, with D uncertain. The CDR3 has 15 amino acids. V lost 3 bases and J 6 bases, leaving 14 bases between the germline ends. Germline CDR1 reads KGHSH; CDR2 reads LQKENI. The CDR3 coding sequence is TGTGCCAGCTCACCCCGGACCGCCCGTGATGAAAAACTGTTTTTT. Translation gives CASSPRTARDEKLFF. Using reference TRBV18 and TRBJ1-4 for the parts outside the CDR3, the full variable domain is NAGVMQNPRHLVRRRGQEARLRCSPMKGHSHVYWYRQLPEEGLKFMVYLQKENIIDESGMPKERFSAEFPKEGPSILRIQQVVRGDSAAYFCASSPRTARDEKLFFGSGTQLSVL.

This sequence joins TRBV18 and TRBJ1-4, with D perhaps TRBD1 (5 bases). V lost 10 bases and J 3 bases, leaving 9 bases between the germline ends. This CDR3 region has 12 residues. Germline CDR1 and CDR2: KGHSH and LQKENI. CDR3 in DNA: TGTGCCACTCGGGGGTCTAATGAAAAACTGTTTTTT. This gives the protein CATRGSNEKLFF.

The chain employs TRBV6-5 and TRBJ1-1; tentatively, D is TRBD1 (5 bases). CDR3 size: 13 residues. The germline V gene encodes CDR1 MNHEY and CDR2 SVGAGI. The V end lost 1 base, the J end lost 4 bases, and 7 bases lay between the germline ends. The CDR3 sequence: CASSYLGGTEAFF. The CDR3 DNA is TGTGCCAGCAGTTACTTGGGGGGCACTGAAGCTTTCTTT.

J is TRBJ2-1 and V is TRBV24-1; D might be TRBD1 (6 bases). Germline V lookup: CDR1 KGHDR, CDR2 SFDVKD. CDR3 length: 17 amino acids. The ends were cut back, 3 bases at V and 6 bases at J, with 20 bases in the middle. CDR3 region: CATSDVKARWDTNEQFF. The CDR3 DNA is TGTGCCACCAGTGATGTAAAAGCGAGGTGGGACACCAATGAGCAGTTCTTC.

The chain joins TRBV5-1 to TRBJ1-4; 8 nucleotides align to TRBD1. V lost 4 bases and J lost 6; bases outside the gene matches: 5. Germline values: CDR1 SGHRS, CDR2 YFSETQ. CDR3 length: 14 amino acids. CDR3 sequence reads: CASSGGQEYEKLFF. Written as DNA, the CDR3 is TGCGCCAGCAGCGGGGGACAGGAGTATGAAAAACTGTTTTTT.

CDR3 in DNA: TGCGCCAGCAGCCAAGGGCCCACGGCCTACAATGAGCAGTTCTTC. The encoded protein is CASSQGPTAYNEQFF. The V call is TRBV4-1, the J call TRBJ2-1; D call uncertain. Germline V gene sequence: CDR1 MGHRA, CDR2 YSYEKL. V dropped 1 base and J dropped 2 bases, with 9 bases sitting between them. This CDR3 contains 15 residues.

The chain couples TRBV7-8 to TRBJ1-1; no firm D call. The V end was cut by 2 bases, the J end by 0 bases, with 4 bases between. The CDR3 is made up of 13 amino acids. Germline assignment: CDR1 SGHVS and CDR2 FQNEAQ. The CDR3 sequence: CASSLKVNTEAFF. The CDR3 nucleotides are TGTGCCAGCAGCTTAAAGGTGAACACTGAAGCTTTCTTT.

This chain joins TRBV6-5 and TRBJ2-5, with 7 bases fitting TRBD2. The CDR3 is 13 amino acids. Germline CDR1 and CDR2: MNHEY and SVGAGI. In DNA form, the CDR3 reads TGTGGGGCCCGGGAGGATGGCCAAGAGACCCAGTACTTC. Its translation: CGAREDGQETQYF.

The genes are TRBV19 and TRBJ2-7, with D possibly matching TRBD1 (5 bases). CDR1 LNHDA and CDR2 SQIVND come from the germline V gene (reference sequence). The CDR3 spans 14 residues. V lost 3 bases and J 2 bases, leaving 11 bases between the germline ends. The CDR3 nucleotides are TGTGCCAGTAGTATGGGGCAGCTTGCCTACGAGCAGTACTTC. Its protein product is CASSMGQLAYEQYF.

The V gene is TRBV5-1, the J gene TRBJ2-7; D perhaps matches TRBD2 (6 bases). Germline loops: CDR1 SGHRS, CDR2 YFSETQ. V was pared by 3 bases and J by 3 bases, with 16 bases between. The CDR3 loop spans 15 amino acids. The CDR3 protein is CASSSAGGIFYEQYF. The CDR3 DNA reads as TGCGCCAGCAGCTCCGCGGGCGGGATTTTCTACGAGCAGTACTTC. Full variable domain (remainder filled in from reference TRBV5-1 and TRBJ2-7): KAGVTQTPRYLIKTRGQQVTLSCSPISGHRSVSWYQQTPGQGLQFLFEYFSETQRNKGNFPGRFSGRQFSNSRSEMNVSTLELGDSALYLCASSSAGGIFYEQYFGPGTRLTVT.

The chain links TRBV14 to TRBJ1-4; D gene uncertain. V gave up 2 bases and J gave up 7 bases, with 8 bases separating them. CDR1 SGHDN and CDR2 FVKESK come from the germline V gene. This CDR3 contains 13 residues. CDR3: CASSQNWAEKLFF. The CDR3 DNA follows: TGTGCCAGCAGCCAAAATTGGGCTGAAAAACTGTTTTTT.

The chain is built from TRBV7-2 and TRBJ2-3; maybe TRBD2 (5 bases). The CDR3 loop spans 14 amino acids. Germline CDR1 and CDR2: SGHTA and FQGNSA. Trimming took 5 bases from V and 8 from J, leaving 17 bases between them. The DNA for the CDR3 is TGTGCCAGCAGCATTTCGATTCGGGATGGTACGCAGTATTTT. It codes for CASSISIRDGTQYF.